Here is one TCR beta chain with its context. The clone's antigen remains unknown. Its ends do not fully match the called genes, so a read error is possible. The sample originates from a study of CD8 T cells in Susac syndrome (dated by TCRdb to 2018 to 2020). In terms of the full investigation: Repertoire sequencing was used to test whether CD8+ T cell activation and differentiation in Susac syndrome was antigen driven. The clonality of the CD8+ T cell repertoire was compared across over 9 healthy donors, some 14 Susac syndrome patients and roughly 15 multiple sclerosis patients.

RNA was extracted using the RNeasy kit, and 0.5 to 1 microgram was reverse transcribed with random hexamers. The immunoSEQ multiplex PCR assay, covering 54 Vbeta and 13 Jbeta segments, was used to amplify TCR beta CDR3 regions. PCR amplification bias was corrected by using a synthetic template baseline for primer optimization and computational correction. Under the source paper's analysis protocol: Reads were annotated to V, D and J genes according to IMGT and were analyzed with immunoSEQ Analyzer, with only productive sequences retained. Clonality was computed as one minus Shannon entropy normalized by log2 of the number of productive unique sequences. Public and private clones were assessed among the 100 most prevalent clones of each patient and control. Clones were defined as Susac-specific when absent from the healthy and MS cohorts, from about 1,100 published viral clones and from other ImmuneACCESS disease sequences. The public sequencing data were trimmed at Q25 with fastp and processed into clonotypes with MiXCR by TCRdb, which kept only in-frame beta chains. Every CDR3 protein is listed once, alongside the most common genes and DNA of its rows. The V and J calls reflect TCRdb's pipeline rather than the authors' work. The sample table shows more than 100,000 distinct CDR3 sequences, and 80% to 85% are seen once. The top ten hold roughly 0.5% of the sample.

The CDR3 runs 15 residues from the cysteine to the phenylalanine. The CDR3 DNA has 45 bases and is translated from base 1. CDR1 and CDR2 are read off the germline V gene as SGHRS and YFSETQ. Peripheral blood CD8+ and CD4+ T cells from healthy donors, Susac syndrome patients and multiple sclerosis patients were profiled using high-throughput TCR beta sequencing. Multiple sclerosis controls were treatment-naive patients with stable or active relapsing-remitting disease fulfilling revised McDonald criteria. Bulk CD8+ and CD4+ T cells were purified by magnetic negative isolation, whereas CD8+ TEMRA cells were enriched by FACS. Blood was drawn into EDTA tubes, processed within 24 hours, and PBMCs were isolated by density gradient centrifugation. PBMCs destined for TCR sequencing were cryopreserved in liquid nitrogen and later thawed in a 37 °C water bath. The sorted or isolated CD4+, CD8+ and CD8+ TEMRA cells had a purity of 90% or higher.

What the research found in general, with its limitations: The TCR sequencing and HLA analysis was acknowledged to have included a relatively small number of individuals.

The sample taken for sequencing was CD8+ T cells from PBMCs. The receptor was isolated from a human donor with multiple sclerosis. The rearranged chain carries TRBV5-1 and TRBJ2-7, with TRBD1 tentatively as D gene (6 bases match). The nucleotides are TGCGCCAGCAGCTCGCCCATACAGGGCTCCTACGGGCAGTACTTC. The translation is CASSSPIQGSYGQYF.